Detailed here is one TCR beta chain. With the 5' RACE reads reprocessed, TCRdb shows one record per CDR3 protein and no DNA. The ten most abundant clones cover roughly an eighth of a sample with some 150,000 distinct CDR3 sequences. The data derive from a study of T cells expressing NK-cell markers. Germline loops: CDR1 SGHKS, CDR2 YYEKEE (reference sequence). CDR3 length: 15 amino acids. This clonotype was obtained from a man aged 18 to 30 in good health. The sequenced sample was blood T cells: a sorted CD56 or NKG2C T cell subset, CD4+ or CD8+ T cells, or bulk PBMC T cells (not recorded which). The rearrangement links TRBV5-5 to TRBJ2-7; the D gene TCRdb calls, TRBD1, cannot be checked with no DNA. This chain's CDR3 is CASSLDYSGNYEQYF.